The source of this T cell receptor (beta chain) is a study of blood T cells in healthy people across ages. This clonotype has a count of ten or more. Its antigen is as yet unknown. Study-level findings and limits: Roughly linear age-related decline in beta diversity appeared, significant by age around 36.

PCR was performed a second time for about 7 to 11 cycles using a sample-barcoded 5' primer and a J-beta primer mix. TCRdb ran MiXCR on the 5' RACE reads and lists one entry per CDR3 protein. The sample carries some 880,000 distinct CDR3 sequences, around 36% recorded once. Sample donors were healthy Caucasian individuals that came from Russia, aged 6 to 90. The authors drew around 11 milliliters of peripheral blood from each donor. A minimum of 5 micrograms of total RNA was extracted per sample. J was trimmed by 4 bases and V by 4 bases; bases with no gene match: 7. CDR3 length equals 15 residues. Germline V lookup: CDR1 SNHLY, CDR2 FYNNEI.

The sample consisted of blood. This chain links TRBV2 with TRBJ2-3; 8 positions agree with TRBD1. The clonotype comes from a man aged 18-30 years in good health. This chain's CDR3 is CASSAGTGGADTQYF. The CDR3 DNA follows: TGTGCCAGCAGTGCCGGTACAGGGGGTGCAGATACGCAGTATTTT.